Below are 22 T cell receptor beta chains sequenced from a single sample in a study of shared clonotypes between healthy human individuals. TCRdb's copy holds only in-frame clones and misses some; the assay was immunoSEQ multiplex PCR. The profile shows some 2,500,000 clones, around 92% of them singletons. The specimen sequenced was naive CD4+ T cells from PBMCs. As to subset: CD45RA+ positively selected. All receptors derive from a man younger than 35 in good health. Some clones in this sample may be carry-over from other donors' samples.

This clone has a single count. The sample carries other DNA sequences with the same CDR3. The chain recombines TRBV27 with TRBJ1-2, with D perhaps matching TRBD1 (6 bases). The CDR3 runs to 13 residues. Germline CDR1 MNHEY, CDR2 SMNVEV (reference sequence). Trimming left V 4 bases short and J 2 bases short, with 8 bases between. This CDR3 is CASSSQGNYGYTF. The CDR3 DNA reads TGTGCCAGCAGTTCTCAGGGGAACTATGGCTACACCTTC.

Details on this clone: Additional DNA sequences in this sample encode the identical CDR3. This chain joins TRBV2 and TRBJ1-3, with D unclear. Deletions cut 8 bases from V and 0 bases from J, with 8 bases between. From germline, CDR1 is SNHLY and CDR2 FYNNEI. The CDR3 is 13 amino acids. CDR3 protein: CASRGNSGNTIYF. In DNA form, the CDR3 reads TGTGCCAGCCGGGGAAACTCTGGAAACACCATATATTTT.

This sequence joins TRBV29-1 and TRBJ2-1, with unresolved D. The V gene lost 0 bases and the J gene lost 3 bases, with 12 bases spanning the gap. Germline V lookup: CDR1 SQVTM, CDR2 ANQGSEA. The CDR3 spans 15 residues. The CDR3 is CSVEDQPRGYNEQFF. Here the CDR3 DNA reads TGCAGCGTTGAAGATCAGCCGCGCGGCTACAATGAGCAGTTCTTC.

The chain links TRBV6-6 to TRBJ2-2, with TRBD2 matching 7 bases. This CDR3 is built from 16 residues. Germline trimming cut 2 bases from V and 6 bases from J; bases unmatched to any gene: 9. Per germline, CDR1 MNHNY and CDR2 SVGAGI (reference sequence). Written as DNA, the CDR3 is TGTGCCAGCAGTTACGGGGCGGGAGTACGGGCCGGGGAGCTGTTTTTT. Translating it yields CASSYGAGVRAGELFF.

Concerning this clone itself: The sample contains more than one DNA sequence encoding this CDR3. The chain recombines TRBV11-2 with TRBJ2-3, with 9 bases that match TRBD2. CDR1 and CDR2 from the germline V gene are SGHAT and FQNNGV. The CDR3 runs to 15 residues. V lost 2 bases, J lost 4 bases, and 4 bases stayed unmatched. CDR3 nucleotide sequence: TGTGCCAGCAGCTTAAATAGCGGGAGAGCAGATACGCAGTATTTT. Translation gives CASSLNSGRADTQYF.

The chain is built from TRBV2 and TRBJ2-7; 8 positions match TRBD2. The CDR3 has 17 residues. The J segment lost 1 base and the V segment lost 6 bases, leaving 14 bases of the junction unmatched. Germline V CDR1 and CDR2: SNHLY, FYNNEI. DNA of the CDR3: TGTGCCAGCAGGGGGGAGGGACGCGGGAGGCCGTCCTACGAGCAGTACTTC. This codes for CASRGEGRGRPSYEQYF.

This clone came up once. This sequence joins TRBV4-1 and TRBJ1-1, with D possibly being TRBD1 (6 bases). Germline assignment: CDR1 MGHRA and CDR2 YSYEKL. The V end lost 4 bases, the J end lost 5 bases, and 14 bases lay between the germline ends. The CDR3 is made up of 14 amino acids. The CDR3: CASSPRVGTTEAFF. CDR3 coding DNA: TGCGCCAGCAGCCCCCGGGTAGGGACAACTGAAGCTTTCTTT.

The chain couples TRBV7-2 to TRBJ2-3, with D unresolved. With 2 bases removed from V and 0 bases from J, the gap between germline ends came to 12 bases. Germline V gene data show CDR1 as SGHTA and CDR2 as FQGNSA. The CDR3 has 16 amino acids. The CDR3 nucleotides read TGTGCCAGCAGCTTACTCGGTAGCCCTAGCACAGATACGCAGTATTTT. Amino acid sequence: CASSLLGSPSTDTQYF.

The V gene is TRBV28, the J gene TRBJ1-2; weak D call: TRBD1 (5 bases). Germline CDR1 and CDR2: MDHEN and SYDVKM. The V end lost 1 base, the J end lost 4 bases, and 13 bases lay between the germline ends. The CDR3 loop spans 15 amino acids. CDR3 loop: CASSLSGGTIYGYTF. The CDR3 nucleotides are TGTGCCAGCAGTTTATCCGGGGGGACCATCTATGGCTACACCTTC.

V usage is TRBV5-1 and J usage is TRBJ2-3; no definite D call. V dropped 0 bases and J dropped 7 bases, with 12 bases sitting between them. The CDR3 is 14 residues long. Germline assignment: CDR1 SGHRS and CDR2 YFSETQ. This CDR3 reads CASSLGDNGNTQYF. In DNA form, the CDR3 reads TGCGCCAGCAGCTTGGGAGACAATGGCAATACGCAGTATTTT.

The chain employs TRBV11-2 and TRBJ2-1; TRBD2 matches 8 bases. CDR1 is SGHAT and CDR2 is FQNNGV in the germline V gene. CDR3 length: 16 residues. With 1 base clipped from V and 7 bases from J, the junction kept 9 bases outside the gene matches. CDR3: CASSLGGAGVGNEQFF. The CDR3 bases are TGTGCCAGCAGCTTAGGGGGAGCGGGAGTCGGGAATGAGCAGTTCTTC.

J is TRBJ2-1 and V is TRBV5-4; D ambiguous. Trimming left V 3 bases short and J 2 bases short, with 9 bases between. Germline CDR1 SGHNT, CDR2 YYREEE (reference sequence). The CDR3 runs to 14 residues. The CDR3 reads CASSSILAYNEQFF. The DNA for the CDR3 is TGTGCCAGCAGCTCGATTCTTGCCTACAATGAGCAGTTCTTC.

V and J are TRBV6-6 and TRBJ1-1; D is unclear. The length of the CDR3 is 16 residues. Germline V lookup: CDR1 MNHNY, CDR2 SVGAGI (reference sequence). Trimming stripped 0 bases from V and 0 bases from J, with 11 bases between. DNA for the CDR3: TGTGCCAGCAGTTACTCGGCCAGAGACATGAACACTGAAGCTTTCTTT. It specifies CASSYSARDMNTEAFF.

This rearrangement joins TRBV9 to TRBJ2-7; D might be TRBD1 (6 bases). This CDR3 region has 14 residues. The V and J ends lost 3 bases and 5 bases respectively, with 15 bases between them. The germline V gene has CDR1 SGDLS and CDR2 YYNGEE. The CDR3 here is CASSAQLGAHEQYF. The CDR3 region has the DNA TGTGCCAGCAGCGCCCAACTGGGGGCCCACGAGCAGTACTTC.

To note about this clone: Distinct nucleotide sequences in the sample also encode this CDR3. This chain links TRBV2 with TRBJ2-5; 8 bases align to TRBD1. Germline CDR1 reads SNHLY; CDR2 reads FYNNEI. V gave up 8 bases and J gave up 2 bases; unmatched junction bases: 1. The CDR3 is 12 amino acids. The CDR3 DNA reads as TGTGCCAGCCGGGACAGGCAAGAGACCCAGTACTTC. Protein sequence: CASRDRQETQYF.

The chain couples TRBV5-1 to TRBJ1-5; D is unclear. Trimming took off 4 bases at V and 0 bases at J, with 8 bases between the two ends. Germline loops: CDR1 SGHRS, CDR2 YFSETQ. The CDR3 totals 14 residues. The CDR3 sequence is CASSPADSNQPQHF. The CDR3 DNA reads as TGCGCCAGCAGCCCTGCAGATAGCAATCAGCCCCAGCATTTT.

The V and J genes are TRBV5-1 and TRBJ2-5; possibly TRBD1 for D (6 bases). Trimming took 2 bases from V and 6 from J, leaving 20 bases between them. CDR1 is SGHRS and CDR2 is YFSETQ in the germline V gene. The CDR3 loop spans 16 amino acids. CDR3 in amino acids: CASSFSGTGMEKTQYF. CDR3 DNA: TGCGCCAGCAGCTTTTCGGGAACAGGGATGGAAAAGACCCAGTACTTC.

This clone was found once. One end of the junction fails to match germline, which may point to a read error. The chain employs TRBV10-3 and TRBJ2-2, with D perhaps TRBD2 (5 bases). The CDR3 totals 13 residues. Per the germline V gene, CDR1 is ENHRY and CDR2 is SYGVKD. The CDR3, as DNA: TGTGCCATCAGTGAGACGGCCACCGGGGAGCTGCTTTTT. It specifies CAISETATGELLF.

The chain uses TRBV9 and TRBJ2-3, with TRBD2 matching 12 bases. The CDR3 totals 14 residues. Per the germline V gene, CDR1 is SGDLS and CDR2 is YYNGEE. The ends lost 3 bases at V and 8 bases at J; junction bases unmatched: 4. CDR3 region: CASSATSGSGTQYF. CDR3 DNA: TGTGCCAGCAGCGCGACTAGCGGGAGTGGTACGCAGTATTTT.

V and J are TRBV28 and TRBJ2-7; possible D gene TRBD2, 6 bases. CDR1 is MDHEN, CDR2 SYDVKM, per germline. The V and J ends lost 7 bases and 3 bases respectively, with 19 bases between them. CDR3 length: 15 residues. The CDR3 nucleotides read TGTGCCAGCACCCCTGGAGGGGCGAAGATCTACGAGCAGTACTTC. Amino acid sequence: CASTPGGAKIYEQYF.

The chain joins TRBV28 to TRBJ1-1, with no clear D. The CDR3 loop spans 13 amino acids. Germline V gene data show CDR1 as MDHEN and CDR2 as SYDVKM. V dropped 7 bases and J dropped 4 bases, with 13 bases sitting between them. CDR3 coding DNA: TGTGCCAGCACCCTCAGGATTGCCACTGAAGCTTTCTTT. Amino acid sequence: CASTLRIATEAFF.

V gene TRBV4-1 combines with J gene TRBJ2-7; 8 nucleotides agree with TRBD1. Per the germline V gene, CDR1 is MGHRA and CDR2 is YSYEKL. This CDR3 is 14 amino acids long. V lost 4 bases, J lost 2 bases, and 4 bases stayed unmatched. CDR3 nucleotide sequence: TGCGCCAGCAGCCGACCGGGACAGGCCTACGAGCAGTACTTC. Protein: CASSRPGQAYEQYF.